This T cell receptor (beta chain) was sequenced during a study of cytomegalovirus exposure and HLA in healthy donors. Findings and limits, study-wide: The HLA-A and HLA-B alleles of most subjects were reportedly predicted accurately from TCR beta sequences. Versus the roughly 640-donor mean, an Asian-associated ancestry cluster reportedly showed fewer N-insertions in a later analysis.

This clone was found a few times. Its antigen is currently unknown. Primers included in the PCR were 60 Vbeta and 13 Jbeta primers. Method: immunoSEQ multiplex PCR; TCRdb's copy keeps in-frame clones and lacks some. The sample holds under 200,000 clones, about four fifths seen once. Germline-derived CDR1 and CDR2 are MNHEY and SVGAGI. The CDR3 covers 14 residues. Trimming took off 8 bases at V and 6 bases at J, with 16 bases between the two ends. The TCR originated in a woman in her forties or fifties in good health and CMV-seropositive. The sample consisted of PBMCs. V gene TRBV6-5 combines with J gene TRBJ1-4, with D possibly being TRBD1 (6 bases). CDR3 sequence reads: CASRTGTWDEKLFF. The CDR3 nucleotides are TGTGCCAGCCGAACCGGGACATGGGATGAAAAACTGTTTTTT.